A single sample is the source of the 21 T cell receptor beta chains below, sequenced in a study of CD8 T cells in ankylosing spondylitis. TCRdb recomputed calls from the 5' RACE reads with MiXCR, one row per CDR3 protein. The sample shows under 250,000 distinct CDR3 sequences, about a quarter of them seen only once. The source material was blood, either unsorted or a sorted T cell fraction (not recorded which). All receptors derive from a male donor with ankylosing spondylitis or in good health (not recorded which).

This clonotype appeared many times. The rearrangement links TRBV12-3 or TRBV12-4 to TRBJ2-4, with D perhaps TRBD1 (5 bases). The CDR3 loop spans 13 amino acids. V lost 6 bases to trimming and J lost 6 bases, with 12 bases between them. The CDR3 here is CASSPNRINIQYF. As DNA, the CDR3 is TGTGCCAGCAGCCCGAACAGGATAAACATTCAGTACTTC.

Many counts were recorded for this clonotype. In DNA, the CDR3 is TGTGCCAGCAGCATGTCAGATACGCAGTATTTT. Translated: CASSMSDTQYF. The chain has TRBV6-5 and TRBJ2-3; D is ambiguous. The ends were cut back, 6 bases at V and 4 bases at J, with 5 bases in the middle. This CDR3 spans 11 amino acids. Germline V CDR1 and CDR2: MNHEY, SVGAGI.

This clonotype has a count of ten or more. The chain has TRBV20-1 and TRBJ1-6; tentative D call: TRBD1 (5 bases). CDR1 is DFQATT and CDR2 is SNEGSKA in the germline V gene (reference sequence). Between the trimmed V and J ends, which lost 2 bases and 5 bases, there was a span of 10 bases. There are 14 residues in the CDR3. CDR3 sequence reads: CSARKGPNNSPLHF. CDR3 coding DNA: TGCAGTGCTAGAAAGGGACCGAATAATTCACCCCTCCACTTT.

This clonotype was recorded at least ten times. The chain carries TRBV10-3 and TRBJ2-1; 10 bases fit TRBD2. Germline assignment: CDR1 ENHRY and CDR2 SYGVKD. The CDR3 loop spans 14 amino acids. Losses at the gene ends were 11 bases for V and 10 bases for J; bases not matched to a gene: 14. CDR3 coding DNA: TGTGCCGCACGGCCAGCGGGAGGGCCCGGGGAGCAGTTCTTC. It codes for CAARPAGGPGEQFF.

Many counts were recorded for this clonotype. CDR3 DNA: TGTGCCACCAGCAGAGGGGATTCACCCCTCCACTTT. It yields the protein CATSRGDSPLHF. The chain employs TRBV15 and TRBJ1-6; D is unresolved. The V and J ends lost 1 base and 8 bases respectively, with 3 bases between them. The length of the CDR3 is 12 residues. Germline CDR1 is LNHNV and CDR2 is YYDKDF (reference sequence).

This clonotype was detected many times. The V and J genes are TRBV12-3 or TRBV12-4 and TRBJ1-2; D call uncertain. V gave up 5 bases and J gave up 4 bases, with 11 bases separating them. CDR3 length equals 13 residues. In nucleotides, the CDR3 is TGTGCCAGCAGTGTTGGAGCCGGCTATGGCTACACCTTC. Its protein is CASSVGAGYGYTF.

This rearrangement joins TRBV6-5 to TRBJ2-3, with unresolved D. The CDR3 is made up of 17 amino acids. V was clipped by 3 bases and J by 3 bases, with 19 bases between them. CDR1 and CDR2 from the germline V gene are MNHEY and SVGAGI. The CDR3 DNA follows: TGTGCCAGCAGTTATACGTTAGCACGGGTGGGGACAGATACGCAGTATTTT. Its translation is CASSYTLARVGTDTQYF.

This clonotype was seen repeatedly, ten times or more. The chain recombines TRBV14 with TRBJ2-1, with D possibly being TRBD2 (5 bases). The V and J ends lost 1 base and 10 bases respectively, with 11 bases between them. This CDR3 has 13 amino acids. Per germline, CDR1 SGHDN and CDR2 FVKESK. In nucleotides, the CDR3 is TGTGCCAGCAGCCAAGTGCTAGGCGGGGAGCAGTTCTTC. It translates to CASSQVLGGEQFF.

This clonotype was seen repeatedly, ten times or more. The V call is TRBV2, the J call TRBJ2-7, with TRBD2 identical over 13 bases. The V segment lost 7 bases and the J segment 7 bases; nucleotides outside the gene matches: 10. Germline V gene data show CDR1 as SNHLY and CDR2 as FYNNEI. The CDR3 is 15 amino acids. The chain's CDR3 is CASTPGLAGEREQYF. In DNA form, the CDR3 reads TGTGCCAGCACCCCCGGACTAGCGGGAGAGCGAGAGCAGTACTTC.

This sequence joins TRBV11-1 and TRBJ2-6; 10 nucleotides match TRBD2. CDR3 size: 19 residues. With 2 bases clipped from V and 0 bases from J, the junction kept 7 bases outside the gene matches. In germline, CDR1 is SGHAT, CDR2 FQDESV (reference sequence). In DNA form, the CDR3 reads TGTGCCAGCAGCTTACTATGGACTAGCGGAGTCTCTGGGGCCAACGTCCTGACTTTC. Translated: CASSLLWTSGVSGANVLTF.

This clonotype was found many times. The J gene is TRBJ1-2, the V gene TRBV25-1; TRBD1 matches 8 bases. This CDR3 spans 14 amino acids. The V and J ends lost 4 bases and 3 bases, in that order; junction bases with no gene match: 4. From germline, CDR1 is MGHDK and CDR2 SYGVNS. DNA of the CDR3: TGTGCCAGCAGTGTAGGACAGGGACACTATGGCTACACCTTC. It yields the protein CASSVGQGHYGYTF.

The CDR3 spells CASSAAPNTGELFF. The CDR3 nucleotides read TGTGCCAGCTCGGCGGCCCCGAACACCGGGGAGCTGTTTTTT. The chain joins TRBV18 to TRBJ2-2; no clear D. Trimming removed 6 bases at V and 0 bases at J, with 8 bases between. CDR1 is KGHSH and CDR2 is LQKENI in the germline V gene. The CDR3 covers 14 residues.

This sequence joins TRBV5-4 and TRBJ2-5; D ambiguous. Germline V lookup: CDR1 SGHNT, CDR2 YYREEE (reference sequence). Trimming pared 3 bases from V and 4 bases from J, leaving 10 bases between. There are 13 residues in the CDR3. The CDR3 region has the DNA TGTGCCAGCAGCTCCCTTCCTGGAGAGACCCAGTACTTC. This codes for CASSSLPGETQYF.

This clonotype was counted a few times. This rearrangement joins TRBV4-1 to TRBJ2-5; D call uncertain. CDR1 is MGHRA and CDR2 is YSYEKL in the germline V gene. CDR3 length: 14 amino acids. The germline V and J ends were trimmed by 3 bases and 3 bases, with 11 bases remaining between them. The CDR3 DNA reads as TGCGCCAGCAGCCAGCGGACGATGAAAGAGACCCAGTACTTC. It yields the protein CASSQRTMKETQYF.

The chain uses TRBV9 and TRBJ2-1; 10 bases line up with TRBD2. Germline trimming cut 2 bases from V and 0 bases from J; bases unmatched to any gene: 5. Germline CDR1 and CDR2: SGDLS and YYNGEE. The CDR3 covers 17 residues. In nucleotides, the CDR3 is TGTGCCAGCAGCGTGATAGCGGGAGGCTTCTCCTACAATGAGCAGTTCTTC. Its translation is CASSVIAGGFSYNEQFF.

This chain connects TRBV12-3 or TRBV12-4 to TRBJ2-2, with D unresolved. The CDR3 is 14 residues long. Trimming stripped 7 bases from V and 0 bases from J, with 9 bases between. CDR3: CASIAPSNTGELFF. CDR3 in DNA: TGTGCCAGCATTGCCCCCTCGAACACCGGGGAGCTGTTTTTT.

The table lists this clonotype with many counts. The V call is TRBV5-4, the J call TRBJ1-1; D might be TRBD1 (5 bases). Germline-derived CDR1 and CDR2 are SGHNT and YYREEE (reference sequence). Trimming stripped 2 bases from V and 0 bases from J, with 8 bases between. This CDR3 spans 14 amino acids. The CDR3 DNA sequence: TGTGCCAGCAGCTTCACAGGAATGAACACTGAAGCTTTCTTT. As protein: CASSFTGMNTEAFF.

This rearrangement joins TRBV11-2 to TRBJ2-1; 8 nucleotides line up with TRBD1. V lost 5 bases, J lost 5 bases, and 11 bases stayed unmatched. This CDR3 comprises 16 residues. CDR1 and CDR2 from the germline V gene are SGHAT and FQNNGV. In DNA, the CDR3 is TGTGCCAGCAGCCGTTTTCTGGGGACAGGTCACAATGAGCAGTTCTTC. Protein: CASSRFLGTGHNEQFF. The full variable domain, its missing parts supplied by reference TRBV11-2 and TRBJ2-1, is EAGVAQSPRYKIIEKRQSVAFWCNPISGHATLYWYQQILGQGPKLLIQFQNNGVVDDSQLPKDRFSAERLKGVDSTLKIQPAKLEDSAVYLCASSRFLGTGHNEQFFGPGTRLTVL.

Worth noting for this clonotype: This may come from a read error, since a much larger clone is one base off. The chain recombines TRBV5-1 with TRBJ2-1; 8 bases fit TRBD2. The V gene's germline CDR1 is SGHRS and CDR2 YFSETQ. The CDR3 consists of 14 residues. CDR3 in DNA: TGCACCAGCAGCGTACCGGGACTAGGTGATGAGCAGTTCTTC. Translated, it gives CTSSVPGLGDEQFF.

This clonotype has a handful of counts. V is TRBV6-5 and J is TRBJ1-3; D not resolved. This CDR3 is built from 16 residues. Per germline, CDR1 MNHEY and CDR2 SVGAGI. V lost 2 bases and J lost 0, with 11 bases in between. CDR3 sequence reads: CASSYAFGSSGNTIYF. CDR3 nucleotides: TGTGCCAGCAGTTACGCGTTCGGCAGCTCTGGAAACACCATATATTTT.

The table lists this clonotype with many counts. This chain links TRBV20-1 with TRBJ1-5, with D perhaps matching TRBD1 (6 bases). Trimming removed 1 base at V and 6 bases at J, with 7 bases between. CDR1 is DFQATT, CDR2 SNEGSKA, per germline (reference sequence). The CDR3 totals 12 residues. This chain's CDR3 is CSARVGGQPQHF. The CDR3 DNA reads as TGCAGTGCTAGAGTAGGGGGTCAGCCCCAGCATTTT.